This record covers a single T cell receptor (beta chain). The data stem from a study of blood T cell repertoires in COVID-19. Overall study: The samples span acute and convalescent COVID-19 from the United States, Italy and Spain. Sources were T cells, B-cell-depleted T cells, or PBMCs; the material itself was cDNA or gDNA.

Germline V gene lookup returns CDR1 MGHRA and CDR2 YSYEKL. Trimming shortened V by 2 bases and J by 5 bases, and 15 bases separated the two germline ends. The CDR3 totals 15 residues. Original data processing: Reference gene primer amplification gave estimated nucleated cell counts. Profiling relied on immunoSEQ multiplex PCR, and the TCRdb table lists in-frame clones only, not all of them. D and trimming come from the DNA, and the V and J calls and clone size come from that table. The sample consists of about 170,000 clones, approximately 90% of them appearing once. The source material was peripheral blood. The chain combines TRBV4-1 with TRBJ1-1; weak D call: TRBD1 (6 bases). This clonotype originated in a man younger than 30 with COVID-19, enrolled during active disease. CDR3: CASSQFVPGDTEAFF. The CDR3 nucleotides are TGCGCCAGCAGCCAATTCGTTCCAGGGGATACTGAAGCTTTCTTT.